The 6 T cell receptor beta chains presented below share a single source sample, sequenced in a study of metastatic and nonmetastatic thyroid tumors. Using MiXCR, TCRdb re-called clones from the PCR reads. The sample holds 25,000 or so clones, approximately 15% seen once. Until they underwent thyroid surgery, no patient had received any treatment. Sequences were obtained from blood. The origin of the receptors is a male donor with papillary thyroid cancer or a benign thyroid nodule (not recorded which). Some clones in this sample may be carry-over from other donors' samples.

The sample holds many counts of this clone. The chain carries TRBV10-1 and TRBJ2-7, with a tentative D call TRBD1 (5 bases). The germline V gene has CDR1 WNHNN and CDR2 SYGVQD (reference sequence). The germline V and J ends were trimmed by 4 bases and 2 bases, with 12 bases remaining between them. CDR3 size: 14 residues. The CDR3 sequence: CASSAGSGPYEQYF. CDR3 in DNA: TGCGCCAGCAGTGCTGGGTCAGGGCCCTACGAGCAGTACTTC.

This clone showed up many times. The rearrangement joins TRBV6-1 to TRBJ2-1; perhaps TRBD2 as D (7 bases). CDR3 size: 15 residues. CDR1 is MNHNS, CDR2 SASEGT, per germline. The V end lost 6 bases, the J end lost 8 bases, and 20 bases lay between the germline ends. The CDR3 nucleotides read TGTGCCAGCAGCCAACGGGAAGGGGGGGCGGATGAGCAGTTCTTC. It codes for CASSQREGGADEQFF.

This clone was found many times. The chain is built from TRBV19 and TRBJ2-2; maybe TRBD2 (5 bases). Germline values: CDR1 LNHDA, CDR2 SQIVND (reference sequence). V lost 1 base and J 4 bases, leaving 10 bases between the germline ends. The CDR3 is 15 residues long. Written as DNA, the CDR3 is TGTGCCAGTAGTATAGGCGGGCCTACCACCGGGGAGCTGTTTTTT. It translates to CASSIGGPTTGELFF.

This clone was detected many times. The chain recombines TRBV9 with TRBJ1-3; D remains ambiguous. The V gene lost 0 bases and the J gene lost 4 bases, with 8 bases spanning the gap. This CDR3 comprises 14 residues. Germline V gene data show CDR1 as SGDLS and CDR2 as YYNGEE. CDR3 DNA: TGTGCCAGCAGCGTAGAGAATCTAGGAAACACCATATATTTT. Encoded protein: CASSVENLGNTIYF.

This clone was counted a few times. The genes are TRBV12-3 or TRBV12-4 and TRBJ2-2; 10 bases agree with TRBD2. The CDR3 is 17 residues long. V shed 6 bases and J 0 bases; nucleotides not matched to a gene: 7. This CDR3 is CASRGLATYSNTGELFF. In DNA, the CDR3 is TGTGCCAGCAGGGGACTAGCGACCTATTCGAACACCGGGGAGCTGTTTTTT.

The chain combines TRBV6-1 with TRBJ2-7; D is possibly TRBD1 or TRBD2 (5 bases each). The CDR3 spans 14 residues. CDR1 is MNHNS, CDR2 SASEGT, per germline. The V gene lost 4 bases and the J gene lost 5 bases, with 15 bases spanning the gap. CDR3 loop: CASSVEWGSHEQYF. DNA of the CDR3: TGTGCCAGCAGTGTTGAATGGGGGAGCCACGAGCAGTACTTC.